This T cell receptor beta chain emerged from a study of graft-versus-host responses after intestinal transplantation. Germline lookup yields CDR1 MGHRA and CDR2 YSYEKL. The ends were cut back, 4 bases at V and 6 bases at J, with 10 bases in the middle. The CDR3 is made up of 13 amino acids. Study-level findings and limits: High graft-versus-host to host-versus-graft T cell clonal ratios marked allografts of patients with graft-donor macrochimerism. Recipient-marrow GvH clones were detected, some having first appeared in ileum or blood.

Data came from immunoSEQ multiplex PCR; TCRdb stores just in-frame clones and leaves some out. The sample lists approximately 68,000 clones, 90% seen once, with around 4% in the top ten. Notes on this clone: The target antigen is unknown.

The TCR comes from a human donor who was the organ donor for an intestinal transplant. The chain uses TRBV4-1 and TRBJ1-5; D not resolved. The source was unstimulated CD8+ T cells sorted from spleen or lymph node cells, collected before transplant. The CDR3 reads CASSRLISQPQHF. The CDR3 DNA follows: TGCGCCAGCAGCCGTCTCATCAGTCAGCCCCAGCATTTT.